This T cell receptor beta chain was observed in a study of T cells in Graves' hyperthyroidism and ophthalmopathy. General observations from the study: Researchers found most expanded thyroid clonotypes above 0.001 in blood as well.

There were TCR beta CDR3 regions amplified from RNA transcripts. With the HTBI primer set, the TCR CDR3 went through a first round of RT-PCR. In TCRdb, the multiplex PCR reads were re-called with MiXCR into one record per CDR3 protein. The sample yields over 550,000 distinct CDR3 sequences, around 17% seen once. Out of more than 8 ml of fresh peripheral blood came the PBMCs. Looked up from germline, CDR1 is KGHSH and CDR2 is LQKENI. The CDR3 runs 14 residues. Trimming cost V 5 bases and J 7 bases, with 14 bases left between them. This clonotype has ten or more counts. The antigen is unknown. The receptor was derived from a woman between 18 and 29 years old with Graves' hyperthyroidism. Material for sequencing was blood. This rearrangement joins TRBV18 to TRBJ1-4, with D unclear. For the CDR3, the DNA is TGTGCCAGCTCATCTCGTCGAAACCCTGAAAAACTGTTTTTT. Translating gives CASSSRRNPEKLFF.